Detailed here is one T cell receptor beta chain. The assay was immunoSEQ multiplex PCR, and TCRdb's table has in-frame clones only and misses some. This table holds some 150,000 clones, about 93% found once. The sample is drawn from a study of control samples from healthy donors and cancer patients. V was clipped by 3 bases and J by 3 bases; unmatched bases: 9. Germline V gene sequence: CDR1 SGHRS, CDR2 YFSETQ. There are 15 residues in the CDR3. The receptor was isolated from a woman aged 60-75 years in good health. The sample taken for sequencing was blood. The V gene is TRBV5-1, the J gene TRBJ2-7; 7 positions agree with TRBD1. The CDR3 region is CASSWDRDSYYEQYF. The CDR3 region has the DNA TGCGCCAGCAGCTGGGACCGGGACAGTTACTACGAGCAGTACTTC. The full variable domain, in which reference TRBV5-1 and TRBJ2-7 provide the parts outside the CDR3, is KAGVTQTPRYLIKTRGQQVTLSCSPISGHRSVSWYQQTPGQGLQFLFEYFSETQRNKGNFPGRFSGRQFSNSRSEMNVSTLELGDSALYLCASSWDRDSYYEQYFGPGTRLTVT.